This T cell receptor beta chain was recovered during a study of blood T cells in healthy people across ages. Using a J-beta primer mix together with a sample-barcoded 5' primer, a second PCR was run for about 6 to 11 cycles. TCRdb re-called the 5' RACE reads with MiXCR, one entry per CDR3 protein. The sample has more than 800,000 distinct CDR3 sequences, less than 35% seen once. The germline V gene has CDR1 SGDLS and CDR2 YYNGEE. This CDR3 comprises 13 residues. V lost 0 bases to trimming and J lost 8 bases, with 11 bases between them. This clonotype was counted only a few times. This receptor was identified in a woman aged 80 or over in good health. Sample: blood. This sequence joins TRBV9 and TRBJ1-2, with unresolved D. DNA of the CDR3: TGTGCCAGCAGCGTAGTAGAAGGGCGAGGCTACACCTTC. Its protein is CASSVVEGRGYTF.